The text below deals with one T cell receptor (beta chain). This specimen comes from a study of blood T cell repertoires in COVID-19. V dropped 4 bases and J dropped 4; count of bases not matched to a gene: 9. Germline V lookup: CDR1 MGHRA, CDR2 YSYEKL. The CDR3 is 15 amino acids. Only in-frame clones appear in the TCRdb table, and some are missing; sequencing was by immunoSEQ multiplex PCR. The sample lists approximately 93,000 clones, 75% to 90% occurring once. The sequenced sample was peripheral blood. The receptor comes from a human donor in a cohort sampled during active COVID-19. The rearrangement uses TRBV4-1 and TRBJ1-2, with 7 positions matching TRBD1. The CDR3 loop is CASSRRRDSGYGYTF. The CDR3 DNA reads TGCGCCAGCAGCCGACGCCGGGACAGCGGCTATGGCTACACCTTC.